The rows below give T cell receptor beta chains drawn from one sample of a study of blood T cell repertoires in COVID-19. Libraries were prepared by immunoSEQ multiplex PCR; TCRdb keeps only in-frame clonotypes and omits some of them. The data hold about 23,000 clones, with roughly 92% observed a single time. The sample taken for sequencing was peripheral blood. These receptors were obtained from a woman aged 45 to 65 with active COVID-19. Both conserved end residues are part of each CDR3. The D gene is left open where the match is weak. Expanded clones get a size class; other rows say once, few or many, or leave the size out.

CDR3nt,CDR3aa,v_gene,j_gene,d_gene,abundance
TGCGCCAGCAGCTTGGCTCAGGCAGCGAACACCGGGGAGCTGTTTTTT,CASSLAQAANTGELFF,TRBV5-1,TRBJ2-2,-,-
TGTGCCAGCAGTGAATGGGAACAGGGGGACTACAATGAGCAGTTCTTC,CASSEWEQGDYNEQFF,TRBV2,TRBJ2-1,TRBD1,-
TGTGCCAGCAGCTGGGGGACAGGGAACACTGAAGCTTTCTTT,CASSWGTGNTEAFF,TRBV5-4,TRBJ1-1,TRBD1,once
TGTGCCAGCTCACCTCCGACTAGCAGCTACGAGCAGTACTTC,CASSPPTSSYEQYF,TRBV18,TRBJ2-7,TRBD2,-
TGTGCCACCAGCGACGGGACAGGGGGCTACAATGAGCAGTTCTTC,CATSDGTGGYNEQFF,TRBV24-1,TRBJ2-1,TRBD1,once
TGTGCCAGCAGCGTAGGGGACATCCCCTACGAGCAGTACTTC,CASSVGDIPYEQYF,TRBV9,TRBJ2-7,-,-
TGTGCCAGCGGCTGGCAGGGCGGAACTGAAGCTTTCTTT,CASGWQGGTEAFF,TRBV19,TRBJ1-1,-,-
TGTGCCAGCAGCCAGGTATTGGGACAGTTTAACACCGGGGAGCTGTTTTTT,CASSQVLGQFNTGELFF,TRBV3-1/TRBV3-2,TRBJ2-2,TRBD1,-
TGCGCCAGCAGCCGGGGGGCAGGCACAGACACTGAAGCTTTCTTT,CASSRGAGTDTEAFF,TRBV5-1,TRBJ1-1,-,-
TGCGCCAGCAGTGGACAGGGGGCGAACACTGAAGCTTTCTTT,CASSGQGANTEAFF,TRBV10-1,TRBJ1-1,TRBD1,few
TGTGCCAGCAGTTATGGGGACAGGGTCAGTTCACCCCTCCACTTT,CASSYGDRVSSPLHF,TRBV6-6,TRBJ1-6,TRBD1,once
TGTGCCAGCTCGGGACAGGGGTCTATCACCGGGGAGCTGTTTTTT,CASSGQGSITGELFF,TRBV6-5,TRBJ2-2,TRBD1,once
TGTGCCAGCAGTTTAAGTCTATCCGGCTACACCTTC,CASSLSLSGYTF,TRBV28,TRBJ1-2,-,-
TGTGCCAGCAGCTTAGTGACAGGGGAGGGTGGCTACACCTTC,CASSLVTGEGGYTF,TRBV7-8,TRBJ1-2,TRBD1,-
TGTGCCAGCAGCTTAGTGTCAGGGCCGTATGGCTACACCTTC,CASSLVSGPYGYTF,TRBV7-9,TRBJ1-2,-,-
TGTGCCAGCAGTTCCCAAAATAGCAATCAGCCCCAGCATTTT,CASSSQNSNQPQHF,TRBV27,TRBJ1-5,-,-
TGTGCCAGCACGACAGAATATACGCAGTATTTT,CASTTEYTQYF,TRBV2,TRBJ2-3,-,once
TGTGCCATCAGAGAAGCGGGAGTAGATCACGAGCAGTACTTC,CAIREAGVDHEQYF,TRBV10-3,TRBJ2-7,TRBD2,-
TGTGCCAGCAGCTTAGGACAGGGAGAGCCCCAGCATTTT,CASSLGQGEPQHF,TRBV11-2,TRBJ1-5,TRBD1,-
TGTGCCAGCAGCCCTTTAAAGGGGGTCACAGATACGCAGTATTTT,CASSPLKGVTDTQYF,TRBV5-6,TRBJ2-3,-,-
TGCGCCAGCGCGTCCGGGACTAGCGTGAGGTATGAGCAGTTCTTC,CASASGTSVRYEQFF,TRBV5-1,TRBJ2-1,TRBD2,-
TGTGCCAGCAGAGCTCTAAATGAAAAACTGTTTTTT,CASRALNEKLFF,TRBV12-3/TRBV12-4,TRBJ1-4,-,-
TGTGCCAGCAGCCGGGATCCTTCCTCCAACACTGAAGCTTTCTTT,CASSRDPSSNTEAFF,TRBV11-3,TRBJ1-1,-,-
TGTGCCAGTAGTCTCATTAACGTCGGACAGGGAGATGGCTACACCTTC,CASSLINVGQGDGYTF,TRBV19,TRBJ1-2,TRBD1,-